What follows are 12 T cell receptor beta chains derived from one specimen sequenced in a study of blood T cell repertoires in COVID-19. Sequenced by immunoSEQ multiplex PCR; TCRdb stores in-frame clones only, minus some. The data contain roughly 160,000 clones, 90% of them seen just once; the ten biggest clones take up roughly 0.56%. Input material: peripheral blood. Receptors were obtained from a man between 50 and 59 years old with acute or convalescent COVID-19.

This chain connects TRBV5-6 to TRBJ1-4; 9 bases are shared with TRBD1. This CDR3 has 17 amino acids. CDR1 and CDR2 from the germline V gene are SGHDT and YYEEEE. Trimming at V came to 0 bases and at J to 4 bases, leaving 7 bases not matched to a gene. For the CDR3, the DNA is TGTGCCAGCAGCTTGGCCAGGGACAGGGCTAATAATGAAAAACTGTTTTTT. Its protein is CASSLARDRANNEKLFF.

As to this clone: The germline gene is not matched at one end of the junction; a read error may be the cause. The chain joins TRBV4-1 to TRBJ1-1, with D possibly TRBD1 on 6 matching bases. From germline, CDR1 is MGHRA and CDR2 YSYEKL. The CDR3 totals 17 residues. The CDR3 loop reads CASSKDRYQVGDTEAFF. CDR3 coding DNA: TGCGCCAGCAGCAAAGACAGGTACCAGGTCGGGGACACTGAAGCTTTCTTT.

V usage is TRBV6-5 and J usage is TRBJ1-6; D is unresolved. Trimming took 2 bases from V and 7 from J, leaving 9 bases between them. The germline gives CDR1 MNHEY, CDR2 SVGAGI. The CDR3 sequence is 14 residues long. CDR3 amino acids: CASSYHSQNSPLHF. For the CDR3, the DNA is TGTGCCAGCAGTTACCACAGCCAAAATTCACCCCTCCACTTT.

The CDR3 loop is CAISAAYETNEKLFF. The CDR3 DNA reads TGTGCCATCAGTGCTGCCTATGAAACTAATGAAAAACTGTTTTTT. The V call is TRBV10-3, the J call TRBJ1-4; D is uncertain. The CDR3 spans 15 residues. Germline lookup yields CDR1 ENHRY and CDR2 SYGVKD. V was pared by 4 bases and J by 1 base, with 10 bases between.

This chain joins TRBV27 and TRBJ1-4; TRBD1 aligns across 10 bases. CDR1 and CDR2 (germline): MNHEY, SMNVEV (reference sequence). The V segment lost 5 bases and the J segment 7 bases; nucleotides outside the gene matches: 7. The length of the CDR3 is 15 residues. The CDR3 reads CASSRTGGKSEKLFF. CDR3 coding DNA: TGTGCCAGCAGTCGGACAGGGGGGAAGAGTGAAAAACTGTTTTTT.

This clone is a singleton in its sample. This sequence joins TRBV5-6 and TRBJ1-4; 8 bases are a match to TRBD1. The CDR3 has 15 amino acids. CDR1 and CDR2 from the germline V gene are SGHDT and YYEEEE. V lost 1 base to trimming and J lost 8 bases; unmatched junction nucleotides: 7. The CDR3 DNA is TGTGCCAGCAGCTTGTATGGACAGGGTGGAGAAAAACTGTTTTTT. This gives the protein CASSLYGQGGEKLFF.

The rearrangement links TRBV13 to TRBJ1-3; D gene uncertain. Germline V gives CDR1 PRHDT, CDR2 FYEKMQ (reference sequence). The length of the CDR3 is 16 residues. Trimming stripped 2 bases from V and 0 bases from J, with 11 bases between. The DNA of the CDR3 is TGTGCCAGCAGCTTATTGGCAGGAAACTCTGGAAACACCATATATTTT. Protein: CASSLLAGNSGNTIYF.

This sequence joins TRBV28 and TRBJ1-3; D is unclear. Per germline, CDR1 MDHEN and CDR2 SYDVKM. V lost 2 bases, J lost 0 bases, and 14 bases lay in between. The CDR3 extends over 17 amino acids. CDR3 in DNA: TGTGCCAGCAGTTTAACGTCCAGGTCCTTCTCTGGAAACACCATATATTTT. The encoded protein is CASSLTSRSFSGNTIYF.

V is TRBV5-1 and J is TRBJ1-6; the D gene is possibly TRBD1 (6 bases). The germline gives CDR1 SGHRS, CDR2 YFSETQ. The V end lost 4 bases, the J end lost 6 bases, and 26 bases lay between the germline ends. The CDR3 loop spans 19 amino acids. The CDR3 DNA reads as TGCGCCAGCAGCCCCTATTCGATCCTACAGGGAAGGGCTAATTCACCCCTCCACTTT. It encodes CASSPYSILQGRANSPLHF.

The chain combines TRBV4-2 with TRBJ1-1; D not resolved. V lost 6 bases and J 5 bases, leaving 13 bases between the germline ends. CDR1 is LGHNA and CDR2 is YNFKEQ in the germline V gene. The CDR3 sequence is 13 residues long. The CDR3 loop is CASSPSRSTEAFF. CDR3 DNA: TGTGCCAGCAGTCCCTCTAGGAGTACTGAAGCTTTCTTT.

The genes are TRBV5-1 and TRBJ2-3; D is uncertain. V lost 4 bases and J lost 5, with 5 bases in between. Germline assignment: CDR1 SGHRS and CDR2 YFSETQ. This CDR3 comprises 11 residues. CDR3 coding DNA: TGCGCCAGCAGCCTCCGAGATACGCAGTATTTT. It yields the protein CASSLRDTQYF.

The chain employs TRBV9 and TRBJ1-6; D is possibly TRBD1 (5 bases). Germline CDR1 and CDR2: SGDLS and YYNGEE. The CDR3 length is 15 residues. Trimming left V 0 bases short and J 8 bases short, with 12 bases between. CDR3 DNA: TGTGCCAGCAGCGTAGGTGGGACGGGGGATTCACCCCTCCACTTT. Its translation is CASSVGGTGDSPLHF.